What follows describes a single T cell receptor beta chain. The antigen is undetermined. The sample is drawn from a study of blood T cells in healthy people across ages. Through a sample-barcoded 5' primer and a J-beta primer mix, a second PCR was run for roughly 6 to 12 cycles. Every molecule of cDNA carried a tag from a template-switch adaptor with 12 random nucleotides. TCRdb reprocessed the 5' RACE reads with MiXCR, giving one entry per CDR3 protein. The sample includes about 1.8 million distinct CDR3 sequences, just under 50% of them seen just once. Study results and limitations: Strongly correlated with naive T cell percentage was TCR beta diversity.

CDR1 is SQVTM, CDR2 ANQGSEA, per germline. V was pared by 5 bases and J by 5 bases, with 9 bases between. The CDR3 sequence is 12 residues long. Those donating, healthy Caucasian individuals from Russia, were aged roughly 6 to 100. Total RNA extracted from each sample amounted to at least 5 micrograms. V and J are TRBV29-1 and TRBJ1-4, with a possible D match to TRBD1 (5 bases). Source material: blood. The origin of this receptor is a woman aged 40 to 50 in good health. The CDR3 loop reads CSVRDPNEKLFF. CDR3 in DNA: TGCAGCGTTCGGGACCCCAATGAAAAACTGTTTTTT.